Following are 3 T cell receptor beta chains from one sample sequenced in a study of blood T cell repertoires in COVID-19. The assay was immunoSEQ multiplex PCR, and TCRdb's table has in-frame clones only and misses some. The sample contains some 170,000 clones, about 87% of which appear only once. Specimen: peripheral blood. The source is a woman aged 50 to 60 with acute or convalescent COVID-19.

The chain employs TRBV24-1 and TRBJ2-1, with 9 bases that match TRBD2. Germline loops: CDR1 KGHDR, CDR2 SFDVKD. V was clipped by 6 bases and J by 5 bases; unmatched bases: 4. The CDR3 covers 14 residues. CDR3 nucleotide sequence: TGTGCCACCAGTCCGGCGGGGGGGAACAATGAGCAGTTCTTC. This gives the protein CATSPAGGNNEQFF.

This sequence joins TRBV7-3 and TRBJ1-1, with 7 bases fitting TRBD1. The V segment lost 5 bases and the J segment 0 bases; nucleotides outside the gene matches: 3. This CDR3 comprises 14 residues. In germline, CDR1 is SGHTA, CDR2 FQGTGA. DNA of the CDR3: TGTGCCAGCAGCGCGGGACAGATGAACACTGAAGCTTTCTTT. It yields the protein CASSAGQMNTEAFF.

The rearrangement links TRBV5-4 to TRBJ1-2; no definite D call. The CDR3 length is 15 residues. Per the germline V gene, CDR1 is SGHNT and CDR2 is YYREEE (reference sequence). The ends were cut back, 5 bases at V and 2 bases at J, with 16 bases in the middle. The CDR3 reads CASSSRTGNNYGYTF. The DNA of the CDR3 is TGTGCCAGCAGTTCGAGGACTGGGAACAACTATGGCTACACCTTC.